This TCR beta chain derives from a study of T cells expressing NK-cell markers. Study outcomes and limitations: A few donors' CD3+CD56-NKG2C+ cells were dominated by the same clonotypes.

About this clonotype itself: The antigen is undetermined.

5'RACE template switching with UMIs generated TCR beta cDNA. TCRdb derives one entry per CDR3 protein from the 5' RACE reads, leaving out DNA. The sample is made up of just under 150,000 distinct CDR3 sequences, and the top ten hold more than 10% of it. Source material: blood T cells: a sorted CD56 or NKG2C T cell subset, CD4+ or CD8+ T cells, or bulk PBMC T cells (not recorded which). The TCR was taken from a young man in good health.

CDR3 protein: CASSQLPGLGVVNEQFF. The chain recombines TRBV4-3 with TRBJ2-1; the TRBD2 assignment by TCRdb is unverifiable without DNA. This CDR3 contains 17 residues. Germline V gene data show CDR1 as LGHNA and CDR2 as YSLEER.